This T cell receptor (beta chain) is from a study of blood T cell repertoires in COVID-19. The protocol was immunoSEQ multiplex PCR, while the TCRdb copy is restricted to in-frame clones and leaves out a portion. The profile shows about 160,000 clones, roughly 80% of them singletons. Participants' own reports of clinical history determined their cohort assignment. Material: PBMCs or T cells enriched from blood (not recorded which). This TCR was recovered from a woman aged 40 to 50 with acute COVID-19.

CDR3 nucleotides: TGTGCCACCAGTGACAACAGGGATTCTAGCACAGATACGCAGTATTTT. Translating it yields CATSDNRDSSTDTQYF. The J gene is TRBJ2-3, the V gene TRBV24-1; the D gene is possibly TRBD1 (6 bases). V was clipped by 4 bases and J by 0 bases, with 13 bases between them. The CDR3 length is 16 residues. Germline V gene sequence: CDR1 KGHDR, CDR2 SFDVKD.